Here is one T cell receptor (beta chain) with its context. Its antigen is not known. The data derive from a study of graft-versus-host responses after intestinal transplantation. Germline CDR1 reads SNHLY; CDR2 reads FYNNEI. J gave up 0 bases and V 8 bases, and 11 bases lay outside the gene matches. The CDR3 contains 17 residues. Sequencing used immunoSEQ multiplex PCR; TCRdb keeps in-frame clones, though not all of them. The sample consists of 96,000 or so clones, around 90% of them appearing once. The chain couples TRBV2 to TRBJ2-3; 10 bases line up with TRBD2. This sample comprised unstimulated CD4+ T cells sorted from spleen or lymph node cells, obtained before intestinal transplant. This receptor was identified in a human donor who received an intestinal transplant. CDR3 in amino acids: CASLAGVFAASTDTQYF. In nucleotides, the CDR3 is TGTGCCAGCCTAGCGGGAGTCTTTGCCGCAAGCACAGATACGCAGTATTTT.